These T cell receptor beta chains were read from a single sample in a study of cytomegalovirus exposure and HLA in healthy donors. TCRdb's copy holds only in-frame clones and misses some; the assay was immunoSEQ multiplex PCR. The sample yields 170,000 or so clones, 77% seen once. Sample: PBMCs. The receptors come from a woman under 40 in good health and CMV-seronegative. The CDR3 runs from the conserved cysteine through the conserved F or W. The D gene is left open where the match is weak. Not all rows give a size; the values are once, few, many and, for expanded clones, a class.

cdr3_aa cdr3_nt clone_size d_call j_call v_call
CASSLAVVLNTEAFF TGTGCCAGCAGCTTGGCCGTCGTTTTGAACACTGAAGCTTTCTTT . . TRBJ1-1 TRBV5-5
CASSEGRGDRPNEQFF TGTGCCAGCAGTGAAGGCCGAGGGGACAGGCCCAATGAGCAGTTCTTC . TRBD1 TRBJ2-1 TRBV25-1
CASSADSSALNSPLHF TGTGCCAGCAGTGCGGACAGTAGCGCTTTGAATTCACCCCTCCACTTT . . TRBJ1-6 TRBV28
CASSGTGQETQYF TGTGCCAGCAGCGGGACAGGCCAAGAGACCCAGTACTTC few TRBD1 TRBJ2-5 TRBV2
CASSYRMSAEAFF TGTGCCAGCAGTTACCGCATGAGCGCTGAAGCTTTCTTT few . TRBJ1-1 TRBV6-5
CASSLASGGTSGANVLTF TGTGCCAGCAGCCTGGCTAGCGGGGGGACCTCTGGGGCCAACGTCCTGACTTTC few TRBD2 TRBJ2-6 TRBV4-2
CASSLTGPVSGNTIYF TGCGCCAGCAGCCTTACAGGGCCCGTATCTGGAAACACCATATATTTT . . TRBJ1-3 TRBV5-1
CASSEAAGETYEQYF TGTGCCAGCAGTGAAGCGGCAGGGGAGACCTACGAGCAGTACTTC . . TRBJ2-7 TRBV6-1
CATSRGGQAYYGYTF TGTGCCACCAGCAGAGGTGGCCAGGCGTACTATGGCTACACCTTC . . TRBJ1-2 TRBV15
CASIPTGQGWHEQFF TGTGCCAGCATTCCCACAGGACAGGGATGGCATGAGCAGTTCTTC . TRBD1 TRBJ2-1 TRBV2
CASSRGDRGMTEAFF TGTGCCAGTAGTAGGGGAGACAGGGGTATGACTGAAGCTTTCTTT once TRBD1 TRBJ1-1 TRBV19
CAWSVHAGEKLFF TGTGCCTGGAGTGTACATGCGGGGGAAAAACTGTTTTTT few . TRBJ1-4 TRBV30
CAGVLSGTEAFF TGTGCCGGAGTATTGAGCGGCACTGAAGCTTTCTTT . . TRBJ1-1 TRBV7-9
CASSPTGQTYGYTF TGTGCCAGCTCACCCACGGGACAGACCTATGGCTACACCTTC . TRBD1 TRBJ1-2 TRBV18
CASNRRSSNSPLHF TGTGCCAGCAATCGGAGATCTTCTAATTCACCCCTCCACTTT . . TRBJ1-6 TRBV2
CASSVNSPNTGELFF TGTGCCAGCAGCGTAAACAGCCCGAACACCGGGGAGCTGTTTTTT . . TRBJ2-2 TRBV9
CASNELGGAGGYTF TGTGCCAGCAACGAACTAGGAGGGGCAGGGGGCTACACCTTC . . TRBJ1-2 TRBV9
CASSLAGTTSETQYF TGCGCCAGCAGCTTGGCCGGGACTACTTCGGAGACCCAGTACTTC . TRBD2 TRBJ2-5 TRBV5-1
CASSPTSGGSRWVETQYF TGTGCCAGCTCACCGACTAGCGGGGGGAGCCGTTGGGTGGAGACCCAGTACTTC . TRBD2 TRBJ2-5 TRBV18
CASSMSGAYYNEQFF TGTGCCAGCAGCATGAGCGGGGCTTACTACAATGAGCAGTTCTTC . TRBD2 TRBJ2-1 TRBV7-8
CAWSPTENTEAFF TGTGCCTGGAGTCCAACAGAGAACACTGAAGCTTTCTTT . . TRBJ1-1 TRBV30
CASSVSGTDTQYF TGTGCCAGCAGCGTAAGCGGCACAGATACGCAGTATTTT . . TRBJ2-3 TRBV9
CASSSPKGEQETQYF TGTGCCAGCAGCTCACCAAAAGGGGAACAAGAGACCCAGTACTTC . . TRBJ2-5 TRBV5-4
CATSRGEGEKLFF TGTGCCACCAGCCGGGGGGAAGGAGAAAAACTGTTTTTT . . TRBJ1-4 TRBV6-1
CASSPGTGSNSPLHF TGCGCCAGCAGCCCCGGGACAGGGTCTAATTCACCCCTCCACTTT . TRBD1 TRBJ1-6 TRBV5-1
CASSLAGTANSPLHF TGTGCCAGCAGCTTAGCAGGGACAGCTAATTCACCCCTCCACTTT few TRBD1 TRBJ1-6 TRBV13